One sample yielded the 17 T cell receptor beta chains listed below, sequenced in a study of immune heterogeneity within non-small cell lung tumors. Multiplex PCR was performed with 32 V and 13 J primers, and it amplified TCR beta CDR3. TCRdb reprocessed the multiplex PCR reads via MiXCR and lists one record per CDR3 protein. The sample records about 4,500 distinct CDR3 sequences, roughly 24% being singletons. The starting template was genomic DNA from bulk tumor, about 600 ng per sample. Several spatially distant biopsies were obtained per primary tumor intraoperatively. Before undergoing curative surgery, patients had newly diagnosed non-small cell lung cancer that was untreated. Specimen: lung tumor tissue. The receptors were gathered from a man in his 60s with non-small cell lung cancer.

Only a few counts were recorded for this clonotype. The chain is built from TRBV7-8 and TRBJ2-1, with D maybe TRBD1 (6 bases). The V and J ends lost 2 bases and 2 bases respectively, with 16 bases between them. Germline-derived CDR1 and CDR2 are SGHVS and FQNEAQ. The CDR3 is made up of 17 amino acids. The CDR3 nucleotides are TGTGCCAGCAGCTTACTCATAAACAGGGTTGCCTACAATGAGCAGTTCTTC. Translating gives CASSLLINRVAYNEQFF.

Judged by abundance, this clonotype is medium-sized (0.01 to 0.1%). The chain has TRBV29-1 and TRBJ2-7, with 10 positions matching TRBD2. Germline V gene lookup returns CDR1 SQVTM and CDR2 ANQGSEA. The CDR3 sequence is 15 residues long. J was trimmed by 6 bases and V by 2 bases; bases with no gene match: 10. The CDR3 DNA follows: TGCAGCGTTGAAACCCTAGCGGGAGTTCCGGGCGAGCAGTACTTC. Amino acid sequence: CSVETLAGVPGEQYF.

V is TRBV24-1 and J is TRBJ2-2; 7 nucleotides line up with TRBD1. The CDR3 extends over 14 amino acids. The trim removed 7 bases at V and 0 bases at J, leaving 1 base unmatched. Germline CDR1 KGHDR, CDR2 SFDVKD. The CDR3 DNA follows: TGTGCCACCAGGGGGACAGCGAACACCGGGGAGCTGTTTTTT. Translated: CATRGTANTGELFF.

This clonotype is deemed medium-sized. The V call is TRBV12-3 or TRBV12-4, the J call TRBJ2-2; 7 nucleotides align to TRBD1. V was clipped by 3 bases and J by 2 bases; unmatched bases: 3. The CDR3 extends over 15 amino acids. The CDR3 loop is CASSLTGKNTGELFF. The CDR3 nucleotides read TGTGCCAGCAGTTTGACAGGGAAAAACACCGGGGAGCTGTTTTTT.

The chain is built from TRBV29-1 and TRBJ2-5, with 9 bases aligning to TRBD2. Germline V gives CDR1 SQVTM, CDR2 ANQGSEA. This CDR3 region has 18 residues. V lost 6 bases, J lost 4 bases, and 21 bases stayed unmatched. For the CDR3, the DNA is TGCAGCGTACCGGGACTGAGACTTAGCGGGAGATCGGGAGAGACCCAGTACTTC. It translates to CSVPGLRLSGRSGETQYF.

By share, this clonotype ranks as medium-sized. The genes are TRBV6-4 and TRBJ2-3; D is perhaps TRBD2 (5 bases). V lost 2 bases to trimming and J lost 2 bases, with 11 bases between them. The germline V gene encodes CDR1 MRHNA and CDR2 SNTAGT. The length of the CDR3 is 15 residues. The CDR3 loop is CASSDGGLYTDTQYF. The CDR3 DNA reads as TGTGCCAGCAGTGACGGTGGACTGTACACAGATACGCAGTATTTT.

The chain recombines TRBV20-1 with TRBJ2-6; D perhaps matches TRBD2 (5 bases). Germline CDR1 DFQATT, CDR2 SNEGSKA (reference sequence). This CDR3 is built from 18 residues. Trimming left V 0 bases short and J 0 bases short, with 15 bases between. The CDR3 nucleotides are TGCAGTGCTAGAGATCTTCCTGGGAGAGTCTCTGGGGCCAACGTCCTGACTTTC. It encodes CSARDLPGRVSGANVLTF.

The chain has TRBV19 and TRBJ1-4; D uncertain. This CDR3 spans 15 amino acids. Germline CDR1 LNHDA, CDR2 SQIVND (reference sequence). Trimming took off 6 bases at V and 0 bases at J, with 11 bases between the two ends. CDR3 bases: TGTGCCAGTAGGGCGAGAAGTGCAACTAATGAAAAACTGTTTTTT. Its translation is CASRARSATNEKLFF.

This clonotype was observed a handful of times. The chain links TRBV20-1 to TRBJ2-7; TRBD2 matches at 10 bases. The CDR3 runs to 14 residues. Germline-derived CDR1 and CDR2 are DFQATT and SNEGSKA (reference sequence). Trimming removed 2 bases from V and 3 bases from J; junction bases left unmatched: 4. CDR3 bases: TGCAGTGCTAGACGTCTAGCGGGAGACTACGAGCAGTACTTC. Translation gives CSARRLAGDYEQYF.

This clonotype was seen only a few times. The V call is TRBV19, the J call TRBJ1-1; D is unresolved. V lost 4 bases to trimming and J lost 1 base, with 7 bases between them. The germline gives CDR1 LNHDA, CDR2 SQIVND (reference sequence). This CDR3 region has 13 residues. CDR3 DNA: TGTGCCAGTAGTAGCTTGGCGAACACTGAAGCTTTCTTT. Protein: CASSSLANTEAFF. The full variable domain, rest sourced from reference TRBV19 and TRBJ1-1, is DGGITQSPKYLFRKEGQNVTLSCEQNLNHDAMYWYRQDPGQGLRLIYYSQIVNDFQKGDIAEGYSVSREKKESFPLTVTSAQKNPTAFYLCASSSLANTEAFFGQGTRLTVV.

Judged by abundance, this clonotype is medium-sized. The V gene is TRBV20-1, the J gene TRBJ2-7; D might be TRBD2 (5 bases). The CDR3 has 14 amino acids. The germline V gene has CDR1 DFQATT and CDR2 SNEGSKA (reference sequence). Trimming took 3 bases from V and 6 from J, leaving 18 bases between them. The CDR3: CSARWRGPAAEQYF. The CDR3 DNA follows: TGCAGTGCTAGGTGGAGAGGTCCAGCGGCCGAGCAGTACTTC.

By sample fraction, this clonotype is medium-sized (0.01 to 0.1%). This chain uses TRBV20-1 with TRBJ1-2; TRBD1 aligns across 7 bases. The CDR3 runs to 13 residues. Losses at the gene ends were 4 bases for V and 4 bases for J; bases not matched to a gene: 6. Germline CDR1 and CDR2: DFQATT and SNEGSKA (reference sequence). The CDR3, as DNA: TGCAGTGCTACCGGACAGGAGAGCTATGGCTACACCTTC. It codes for CSATGQESYGYTF.

The chain recombines TRBV6-1 with TRBJ2-5; either TRBD1 or TRBD2 may fit D (6 bases each). CDR1 is MNHNS and CDR2 is SASEGT in the germline V gene. Between the trimmed V and J ends, which lost 6 bases and 5 bases, there was a span of 22 bases. The CDR3 is 16 amino acids. Here the CDR3 reads CASSRGGAGRKETQYF. The CDR3 DNA sequence: TGTGCCAGCAGCCGAGGGGGTGCGGGGAGGAAGGAGACCCAGTACTTC.

The chain recombines TRBV6-1 with TRBJ2-3, with D hard to call. Between the trimmed V and J ends, which lost 7 bases and 6 bases, there was a span of 17 bases. CDR3 length: 14 amino acids. CDR1 and CDR2 (germline): MNHNS, SASEGT. CDR3 nucleotides: TGTGCCAGCAAGCCAGAACCAGCGCGGGATACGCAGTATTTT. Protein: CASKPEPARDTQYF.

The V call is TRBV19, the J call TRBJ2-7; D gene unclear. Trimming cost V 1 base and J 3 bases, with 4 bases left between them. CDR3 length: 12 residues. The germline CDR1 and CDR2 sequences are LNHDA and SQIVND (reference sequence). CDR3 DNA: TGTGCCAGTAGTATAGGGGGCTACGAGCAGTACTTC. It specifies CASSIGGYEQYF.

The gene calls are TRBV6-5 and TRBJ2-1; TRBD2 agrees at 9 bases. J lost 2 bases, V lost 5 bases, and 4 bases had no gene match. In germline, CDR1 is MNHEY, CDR2 SVGAGI. This CDR3 is built from 15 residues. CDR3 coding DNA: TGTGCCAGCAGTACCCGACTAGCGGCCTACAATGAGCAGTTCTTC. Its protein is CASSTRLAAYNEQFF.

The chain has TRBV10-3 and TRBJ2-1, with TRBD2 identical over 12 bases. Germline V CDR1 and CDR2: ENHRY, SYGVKD. V lost 2 bases, J lost 7 bases, and 3 bases stayed unmatched. This CDR3 has 15 amino acids. The DNA of the CDR3 is TGTGCCATCAGTGAGAGGACTAGCGGGAAGAATGAGCAGTTCTTC. Its translation: CAISERTSGKNEQFF.